This entry lists 21 T cell receptor beta chains sequenced from one sample in a study of blood T cell repertoires in COVID-19. TCRdb's table, derived via immunoSEQ multiplex PCR, lists solely in-frame clones and lacks some. The table shows some 350,000 clones, with 85% to 90% occurring only once. Sequenced material: peripheral blood. The receptors derive from a woman between 45 and 60 years old with COVID-19, enrolled during active disease.

The chain uses TRBV5-1 and TRBJ2-7, with a tentative D call TRBD2 (5 bases). From germline, CDR1 is SGHRS and CDR2 YFSETQ. The length of the CDR3 is 16 residues. With 4 bases removed from V and 0 bases from J, the gap between germline ends came to 17 bases. The CDR3 is CASSSSAGLSSYEQYF. The CDR3 bases are TGCGCCAGCAGCAGCTCGGCGGGTTTAAGCTCCTACGAGCAGTACTTC.

The rearrangement uses TRBV5-6 and TRBJ2-1; TRBD2 aligns across 7 bases. The CDR3 runs 15 residues. Germline V gives CDR1 SGHDT, CDR2 YYEEEE. J gave up 5 bases and V 0 bases, and 5 bases lay outside the gene matches. The CDR3 loop is CASSLGSGHNNEQFF. The DNA for the CDR3 is TGTGCCAGCAGCTTGGGTAGCGGGCACAACAATGAGCAGTTCTTC.

This clone has only a few counts. This chain connects TRBV24-1 to TRBJ2-2; 9 bases are shared with TRBD2. The CDR3 consists of 17 residues. V was pared by 0 bases and J by 3 bases, with 4 bases of the junction left unmatched. Per the germline V gene, CDR1 is KGHDR and CDR2 is SFDVKD. The CDR3 coding sequence is TGTGCCACCAGTGATTTGCCGCGGGAGGGCCACACCGGGGAGCTGTTTTTT. Its translation is CATSDLPREGHTGELFF.

This clone was counted a few times. This chain uses TRBV5-1 with TRBJ1-2; possible D gene TRBD1, 5 bases. CDR1 is SGHRS, CDR2 YFSETQ, per germline. Deletions cut 7 bases from V and 5 bases from J, with 18 bases between. The CDR3 covers 14 residues. The CDR3 bases are TGCGCCAGCGGCCGGGGGTCGGTCGAGTATGGCTACACCTTC. This encodes CASGRGSVEYGYTF.

The chain is built from TRBV10-1 and TRBJ2-4; TRBD2 aligns across 12 bases. The CDR3 spans 15 residues. Trimming cost V 3 bases and J 8 bases; bases outside gene matches: 5. The germline CDR1 and CDR2 sequences are WNHNN and SYGVQD (reference sequence). CDR3 in amino acids: CASSERTSGTDIQYF. DNA for the CDR3: TGCGCCAGCAGTGAAAGGACTAGCGGGACTGACATTCAGTACTTC.

The gene calls are TRBV27 and TRBJ2-1, with a tentative D call TRBD2 (5 bases). V was clipped by 1 base and J by 10 bases, with 11 bases between them. This CDR3 has 13 amino acids. Per germline, CDR1 MNHEY and CDR2 SMNVEV (reference sequence). The CDR3, as DNA: TGTGCCAGCAGTTTATGGTCAACGGGGGAGCAGTTCTTC. The encoded protein is CASSLWSTGEQFF.

This chain joins TRBV11-2 and TRBJ2-1, with 13 bases that match TRBD2. CDR1 SGHAT and CDR2 FQNNGV come from the germline V gene. The CDR3 has 16 residues. J gave up 5 bases and V 3 bases, and 4 bases lay outside the gene matches. The CDR3 coding sequence is TGTGCCAGCAGCTTCGAACTAGCGGGAGGGCACAATGAGCAGTTCTTC. Translated: CASSFELAGGHNEQFF.

This chain uses TRBV5-1 with TRBJ1-4; 8 bases map to TRBD1. V shed 2 bases, J shed 8 bases, and the junction held 8 bases outside the gene matches. The CDR3 runs 15 residues. Germline CDR1 is SGHRS and CDR2 is YFSETQ. Written as DNA, the CDR3 is TGCGCCAGCAGCTTCGGCAGGGGGCACGGCGAAAAACTGTTTTTT. Translation: CASSFGRGHGEKLFF.

V and J are TRBV11-3 and TRBJ2-3; 8 positions match TRBD2. With 2 bases clipped from V and 4 bases from J, the junction kept 8 bases outside the gene matches. This CDR3 is built from 16 residues. From germline, CDR1 is SGHNT and CDR2 YENEEA. CDR3 residues: CASSLRFGRASDTQYF. The CDR3 bases are TGTGCCAGCAGCTTACGATTCGGGAGGGCCTCAGATACGCAGTATTTT.

CDR3 loop: CASSSRTSSREETQYF. CDR3 sequence (DNA): TGCGCCAGCAGCTCCCGGACTAGCTCCCGGGAAGAGACCCAGTACTTC. The J gene is TRBJ2-5, the V gene TRBV4-1; 8 positions match TRBD2. V dropped 5 bases and J dropped 3; count of bases not matched to a gene: 11. Germline V gene data show CDR1 as MGHRA and CDR2 as YSYEKL. This CDR3 region has 16 residues.

Only one count was recorded for this clone. The rearrangement uses TRBV2 and TRBJ2-7; TRBD2 matches 7 bases. Germline V gene sequence: CDR1 SNHLY, CDR2 FYNNEI. This CDR3 comprises 15 residues. Trimming removed 5 bases from V and 9 bases from J; junction bases left unmatched: 16. The CDR3 region is CASSQPRGGENRQYF. The CDR3, as DNA: TGTGCCAGCAGTCAACCCCGGGGAGGGGAAAATAGGCAGTACTTC.

The CDR3 DNA sequence: TGTGCCAGCAGCTTTCAGGGGGCCAGCTATGGCTACACCTTC. It codes for CASSFQGASYGYTF. The rearrangement joins TRBV11-2 to TRBJ1-2, with TRBD1 identical over 8 bases. V was clipped by 3 bases and J by 4 bases; unmatched bases: 4. The CDR3 length is 14 residues. The germline CDR1 and CDR2 sequences are SGHAT and FQNNGV.

The chain joins TRBV7-2 to TRBJ1-6; no definite D call. Trimming took 0 bases from V and 9 from J, leaving 24 bases between them. The length of the CDR3 is 19 residues. Germline V CDR1 and CDR2: SGHTA, FQGNSA. The CDR3 DNA is TGTGCCAGCAGCTTAGCGGTCCGAGGCAGGTCGGGAGCGCGTTCACCCCTCCACTTT. Translated: CASSLAVRGRSGARSPLHF.

The chain combines TRBV24-1 with TRBJ2-7; TRBD2 might be the D (6 bases). Germline V gives CDR1 KGHDR, CDR2 SFDVKD. V was pared by 5 bases and J by 6 bases, with 10 bases between. This CDR3 region has 12 residues. Written as DNA, the CDR3 is TGTGCCACCAGTGGCCCCGGGAGCGAGCAGTACTTC. Amino acids: CATSGPGSEQYF.

This clone appeared once. V and J are TRBV9 and TRBJ2-3, with 8 bases fitting TRBD2. Germline V gives CDR1 SGDLS, CDR2 YYNGEE. The CDR3 spans 15 residues. J lost 1 base, V lost 5 bases, and 6 bases had no gene match. CDR3 nucleotides: TGTGCCAGCAGTCAAGGGACTAGACGCACAGATACGCAGTATTTT. Its translation is CASSQGTRRTDTQYF.

The chain carries TRBV5-4 and TRBJ2-2; 7 bases fit TRBD1. The ends lost 2 bases at V and 4 bases at J; junction bases unmatched: 5. This CDR3 comprises 15 residues. Germline V CDR1 and CDR2: SGHNT, YYREEE (reference sequence). The CDR3 here is CASSFQDRSTGELFF. In nucleotides, the CDR3 is TGTGCCAGCAGCTTCCAGGACAGGAGCACCGGGGAGCTGTTTTTT.

The chain is built from TRBV7-6 and TRBJ1-1; D unresolved. Germline values: CDR1 SGHVS, CDR2 FNYEAQ. Trimming shortened V by 3 bases and J by 0 bases, and 14 bases separated the two germline ends. This CDR3 has 16 amino acids. CDR3 loop: CASSLNLNGMNTEAFF. CDR3 nucleotides: TGTGCCAGCAGCTTGAATTTAAACGGGATGAACACTGAAGCTTTCTTT.

The J gene is TRBJ1-6, the V gene TRBV7-9; no definite D call. Trimming took off 8 bases at V and 6 bases at J, with 11 bases between the two ends. CDR1 is SEHNR, CDR2 FQNEAQ, per germline (reference sequence). The CDR3 runs to 13 residues. CDR3 residues: CASRHVLNSPLHF. The CDR3 bases are TGTGCCAGCCGACACGTTCTTAATTCACCCCTCCACTTT.

The V and J genes are TRBV19 and TRBJ2-5; TRBD1 matches at 8 bases. The V segment lost 6 bases and the J segment 1 base; nucleotides outside the gene matches: 7. Germline CDR1 and CDR2: LNHDA and SQIVND (reference sequence). The length of the CDR3 is 15 residues. Here the CDR3 reads CASSLDRGSQETQYF. The CDR3 bases are TGTGCCAGTAGCCTTGACAGGGGTTCCCAAGAGACCCAGTACTTC.

This chain connects TRBV5-5 to TRBJ2-7; D is possibly TRBD1 (5 bases). The CDR3 length is 14 residues. V gave up 3 bases and J gave up 2 bases, with 12 bases separating them. The germline gives CDR1 SGHKS, CDR2 YYEKEE (reference sequence). The CDR3 protein is CASSYTPGTYEQYF. CDR3 sequence (DNA): TGTGCCAGCAGCTACACGCCAGGGACCTACGAGCAGTACTTC.

V and J are TRBV5-1 and TRBJ1-2; TRBD1 is a possible D gene (5 bases). The CDR3 contains 15 residues. V was shortened by 1 base and J by 4 bases, with 14 bases between the two germline ends. The germline gives CDR1 SGHRS, CDR2 YFSETQ. In DNA, the CDR3 is TGCGCCAGCAGCTTGAGGGTCAGGGAGGGCTATGGCTACACCTTC. Residues: CASSLRVREGYGYTF. The full variable domain, in which reference TRBV5-1 and TRBJ1-2 provide the parts outside the CDR3, is KAGVTQTPRYLIKTRGQQVTLSCSPISGHRSVSWYQQTPGQGLQFLFEYFSETQRNKGNFPGRFSGRQFSNSRSEMNVSTLELGDSALYLCASSLRVREGYGYTFGSGTRLTVV.